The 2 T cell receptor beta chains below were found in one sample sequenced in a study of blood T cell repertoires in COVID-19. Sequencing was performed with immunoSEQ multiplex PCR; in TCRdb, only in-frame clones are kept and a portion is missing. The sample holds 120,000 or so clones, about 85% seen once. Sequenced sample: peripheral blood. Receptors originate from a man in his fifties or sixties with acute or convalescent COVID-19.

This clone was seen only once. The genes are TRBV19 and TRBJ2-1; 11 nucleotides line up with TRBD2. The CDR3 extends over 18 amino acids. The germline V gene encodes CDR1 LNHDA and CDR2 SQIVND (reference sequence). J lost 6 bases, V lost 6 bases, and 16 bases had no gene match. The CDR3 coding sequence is TGTGCCAGTAGCCCCGAAGGGTCTAGCGGGGGGATCTTCAATGAGCAGTTCTTC. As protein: CASSPEGSSGGIFNEQFF.

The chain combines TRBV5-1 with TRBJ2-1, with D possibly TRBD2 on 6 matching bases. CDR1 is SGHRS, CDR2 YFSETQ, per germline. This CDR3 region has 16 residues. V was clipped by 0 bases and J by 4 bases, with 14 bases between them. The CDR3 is CASSLVGGSAYNEQFF. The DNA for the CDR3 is TGCGCCAGCAGCTTGGTTGGGGGGAGTGCGTACAATGAGCAGTTCTTC. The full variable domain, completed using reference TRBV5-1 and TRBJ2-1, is KAGVTQTPRYLIKTRGQQVTLSCSPISGHRSVSWYQQTPGQGLQFLFEYFSETQRNKGNFPGRFSGRQFSNSRSEMNVSTLELGDSALYLCASSLVGGSAYNEQFFGPGTRLTVL.